A selection of T cell receptor beta chains follows, all from one sample in a study of T cell repertoires in cytomegalovirus infection. TCRdb re-analysed the reads in MiXCR, keeping a single row per CDR3 protein. The sample lists approximately 630,000 distinct CDR3 sequences; around 24% were seen once. The sample comprised CD8+ T cells from PBMCs. All receptors derive from a human donor in good health (CMV status not recorded). Some clones in this sample may be carry-over from other donors' samples. Both conserved end residues are part of each CDR3. The D gene is left open where the match is weak. Expanded clones get a size class; other rows say once, few or many, or leave the size out.

D | J | V | size | CDR3 | DNA
- | TRBJ2-1 | TRBV6-2/TRBV6-3 | few | CASSYYGGGNEQFF | TGTGCCAGCAGTTACTACGGGGGAGGCAATGAGCAGTTCTTC
- | TRBJ1-1 | TRBV6-6 | many | CASSYGRKGTEAFF | TGTGCCAGCAGTTACGGGCGAAAAGGCACTGAAGCTTTCTTT
- | TRBJ2-2 | TRBV7-9 | - | CASSASRGSNTGELFF | TGTGCCAGCAGCGCCTCTCGGGGGTCGAACACCGGGGAGCTGTTTTTT
TRBD1 | TRBJ2-2 | TRBV6-1 | - | CASSLTGWANTGELFF | TGTGCCAGCAGCTTGACAGGGTGGGCGAACACCGGGGAGCTGTTTTTT
- | TRBJ1-2 | TRBV7-8 | many | CASSLGAYGYTF | TGTGCCAGCAGCTTAGGGGCGTATGGCTACACCTTC
TRBD1 | TRBJ1-4 | TRBV5-4 | - | CASSYRQGANEKLFF | TGTGCCAGCAGCTACCGACAGGGTGCTAATGAAAAACTGTTTTTT
- | TRBJ2-7 | TRBV7-9 | few | CASSLGPQSEQYF | TGTGCCAGCAGCTTAGGTCCACAAAGCGAGCAGTACTTC
- | TRBJ2-1 | TRBV7-6 | many | CASSVRLGRGRNNEQFF | TGTGCCAGCAGCGTGAGACTGGGACGGGGACGGAACAATGAGCAGTTCTTC
- | TRBJ2-5 | TRBV7-9 | many | CASSGVVDFLETQYF | TGTGCCAGCAGCGGAGTGGTCGACTTTCTGGAGACCCAGTACTTC
TRBD1 | TRBJ2-1 | TRBV11-2 | few | CASSRDRGAYNEQFF | TGTGCCAGCAGCCGGGACAGGGGTGCGTACAATGAGCAGTTCTTC
- | TRBJ2-1 | TRBV20-1 | once | CSGGTRFYNEQFF | TGCAGTGGTGGGACCCGATTCTACAATGAGCAGTTCTTC
- | TRBJ2-2 | TRBV7-6 | many | CASSSERVPGELFF | TGTGCCAGCAGCAGCGAAAGGGTCCCCGGGGAGCTGTTTTTT
TRBD2 | TRBJ2-2 | TRBV5-6 | few | CASSLPDGGATGELFF | TGTGCCAGCAGCTTGCCTGACGGGGGGGCGACCGGGGAGCTGTTTTTT
TRBD1 | TRBJ1-5 | TRBV7-2 | many | CASSPGQGLQPQHF | TGTGCCAGCAGCCCCGGACAGGGACTACAGCCCCAGCATTTT
TRBD1 | TRBJ1-2 | TRBV29-1 | few | CSVESGTGPSYTF | TGCAGCGTTGAATCCGGGACAGGGCCGAGCTACACCTTC
- | TRBJ2-7 | TRBV7-8 | - | CASSFGVNEQYF | TGTGCCAGCAGCTTCGGGGTGAACGAGCAGTACTTC
- | TRBJ2-2 | TRBV24-1 | many | CATGTEPNTGELFF | TGTGCCACCGGGACGGAGCCGAACACCGGGGAGCTGTTTTTT
- | TRBJ2-6 | TRBV29-1 | - | CSVASRASGANVLTF | TGCAGCGTTGCGTCGAGGGCCTCTGGGGCCAACGTCCTGACTTTC
- | TRBJ2-1 | TRBV28 | few | CASSSPREPNEQFF | TGTGCCAGCAGTTCCCCCCGCGAGCCCAATGAGCAGTTCTTC